The 6 T cell receptor beta chains given below trace back to one sample, sequenced in a study of radiotherapy plus CTLA-4 blockade in lung cancer. The method was immunoSEQ multiplex PCR; TCRdb's version includes in-frame clones alone and lacks a portion of them. The sample gives some 120,000 clones, 70% to 85% of which show up once; 2.5% to 3.5% is in the top ten. The specimen was peripheral blood, collected from a patient treated with radiotherapy plus ipilimumab. The receptors here all came from a human donor with non-small cell lung cancer that progressed on radiotherapy plus ipilimumab. Some clones in this sample may be carry-over from other donors' samples.

Details on this clone: The germline gene is not matched at one end of the junction; a read error may be the cause. The chain links TRBV7-7 to TRBJ2-2; D is perhaps TRBD1 (5 bases). The germline gives CDR1 SSHAT, CDR2 FNYEAQ (reference sequence). This CDR3 region has 14 residues. The chain's CDR3 is CASSPTVNTGELFF. CDR3 nucleotide sequence: TGTGCTAGCAGCCCGACAGTAAACACCGGGGAGCTGTTTTTT.

This clone has only a few counts. This chain joins TRBV7-8 and TRBJ1-2, with D possibly TRBD1 on 5 matching bases. The CDR3 has 12 amino acids. Per germline, CDR1 SGHVS and CDR2 FQNEAQ. Trimming took 2 bases from V and 6 from J, leaving 7 bases between them. CDR3 DNA: TGTGCCAGCAGCTTAATAGGGGATGGCTACACCTTC. Amino acids: CASSLIGDGYTF.

The chain has TRBV7-2 and TRBJ2-1, with 11 bases matching TRBD2. The CDR3 totals 15 residues. Trimming removed 5 bases from V and 5 bases from J; junction bases left unmatched: 5. Germline V gives CDR1 SGHTA, CDR2 FQGNSA. CDR3 sequence (DNA): TGTGCCAGCAGCCCCCGACTAGCGGGGAACAATGAGCAGTTCTTC. Protein product: CASSPRLAGNNEQFF.

The chain carries TRBV9 and TRBJ1-2; a possible D gene is TRBD1 (6 bases). Trimming took 4 bases from V and 4 from J, leaving 17 bases between them. The CDR3 length is 15 residues. The germline V gene has CDR1 SGDLS and CDR2 YYNGEE. CDR3 residues: CASSLGGGPSYGYTF. The CDR3 bases are TGTGCCAGCAGCCTTGGAGGGGGGCCCTCCTATGGCTACACCTTC.

The V call is TRBV6-1, the J call TRBJ1-5; 7 nucleotides agree with TRBD1. Germline-derived CDR1 and CDR2 are MNHNS and SASEGT. V lost 4 bases to trimming and J lost 5 bases; unmatched junction nucleotides: 8. This CDR3 has 15 residues. The CDR3: CASSGSRTGYQPQHF. CDR3 bases: TGTGCCAGCAGTGGATCCCGGACAGGATATCAGCCCCAGCATTTT.

This chain connects TRBV9 to TRBJ2-5; 11 positions agree with TRBD2. Germline V gene lookup returns CDR1 SGDLS and CDR2 YYNGEE. This CDR3 is 16 amino acids long. The junction had 6 bases not matched to a gene; V was cut back by 0 bases and J by 5 bases. CDR3 protein: CASSVASGGPGETQYF. In DNA, the CDR3 is TGTGCCAGCAGCGTAGCTAGCGGGGGGCCCGGCGAGACCCAGTACTTC.